Listed below are T cell receptor beta chains from one sample, sequenced in a study of beta chain features in type 1 diabetes. Libraries were prepared by immunoSEQ multiplex PCR; TCRdb keeps only in-frame clonotypes and omits some of them. The sample carries 150,000 to 200,000 clones, roughly 7.1% recorded once. The material sequenced was central memory CD4+ T cells from blood. The receptors derive from a woman aged 40-49 years with type 1 diabetes. Each CDR3 is given with its conserved first and last residue.

>TRBJ2-1|TRBV30
CAWSWSGRRQYNEQFF
>TRBJ1-6|TRBV4-1
CASSATGGERSPLHF
>TRBJ2-1|TRBV7-3
CASSIQTSNEQFF
>TRBJ2-1|TRBV27
CASSIQTGDEQFF
>TRBJ2-7|TRBV5-1
CASSLVADYEQYF
>TRBJ1-5|TRBV4-2
CASSQEGTGDSNQPQHF
>TRBJ1-2|TRBV5-1
CASSSGDHLGGGYTF
>TRBJ1-5|TRBV6-1
CASSVRGLLGNQPQHF
>TRBJ1-1|TRBV5-1
CASRLQGMGTEAFF
>TRBJ2-7|TRBV2
CASRQGGNEQYF
>TRBJ2-5|TRBV28
CASSGGQTETQYF
>TRBJ2-1|TRBV11-3
CASSLDGRVENEQFF
>TRBJ2-3|TRBV7-2
CASSLDGSTDTQYF
>TRBJ2-3|TRBV4-1
CASSHLGLASTDTQYF
>TRBJ2-1|TRBV14
CASSLSQGSPTEQFF
>TRBJ1-2|TRBV29-1
CSGVGQGREGYTF
>TRBJ1-5|TRBV2
CASSDLSLGQPQHF
>TRBJ2-3|TRBV9
CASSPHMTSGGADTQYF
>TRBJ1-5|TRBV28
CASSPPGQGYQPQHF
>TRBJ1-4|TRBV11-2
CASSQTRQGADKLFF
>TRBJ2-3|TRBV5-1
CASSLGLFSTDTQYF
>TRBJ1-1|TRBV6-5
CASSYSPIGQEAFF
>TRBJ2-5|TRBV29-1
CSVCTGFGETQYF
>TRBJ1-5|TRBV25-1
CASSESGGQNQPQHF
>TRBJ1-5|TRBV7-2
CASSLQEGQPQHF
>TRBJ1-2|TRBV7-3
CASSLRPDSYGYTF
>TRBJ1-2|TRBV11-2
CASSGQDSRPNYGYTF
>TRBJ1-5|TRBV5-5
CASSLAQEQPQHF
>TRBJ2-1|TRBV7-9
CASSRGLAGGHNEQFF
>TRBJ1-2|TRBV6-4
CASSDRGGHGYTF
>TRBJ1-2|TRBV7-9
CASSLATLTGEGYTF
>TRBJ2-1|TRBV7-9
CASSSASSGGPSYNEQFF
>TRBJ2-5|TRBV18
CASSPREGNRETQYF
>TRBJ2-1|TRBV5-6
CASSLRREFYNEQFF
>TRBJ2-7|TRBV18
CASSPVSYEQYF
>TRBJ1-1|TRBV5-4
CASSRQATFPGTEAFF
>TRBJ2-1|TRBV7-9
CASSGDGFNEQFF
>TRBJ2-1|TRBV28
CASSGPGLAGSNEQFF
>TRBJ2-2|TRBV7-3
CASSLGGQGNTGELFF
>TRBJ2-5|TRBV29-1
CSSRGYQETQYF